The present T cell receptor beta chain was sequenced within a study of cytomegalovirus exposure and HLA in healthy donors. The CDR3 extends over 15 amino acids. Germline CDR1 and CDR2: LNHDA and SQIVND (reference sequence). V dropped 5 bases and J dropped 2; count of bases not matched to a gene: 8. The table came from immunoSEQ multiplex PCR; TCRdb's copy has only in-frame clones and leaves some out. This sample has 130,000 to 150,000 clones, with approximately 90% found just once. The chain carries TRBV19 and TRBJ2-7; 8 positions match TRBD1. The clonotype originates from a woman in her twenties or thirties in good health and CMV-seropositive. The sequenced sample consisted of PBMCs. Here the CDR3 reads CASSLGTGRAYEQYF. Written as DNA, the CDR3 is TGTGCCAGTAGTCTTGGGACAGGTAGGGCCTACGAGCAGTACTTC.